This note documents a single T cell receptor beta chain sequence. These data belong to a study of glioma-infiltrating T cells. Study-level information: Dexamethasone exposure before glioma surgery was limited to six or fewer days.

This CDR3 region has 14 residues. J gave up 2 bases and V 3 bases, and 3 bases lay outside the gene matches. Germline V gene data show CDR1 as DFQATT and CDR2 as SNEGSKA (reference sequence). Using RNA template, CDR3s of TCR alpha and beta were amplified with iRepertoire arm-PCR. TCRdb reprocessed the multiplex PCR reads via MiXCR and lists one record per CDR3 protein. This sample has about 410,000 distinct CDR3 sequences, with around 38% found just once. The rearrangement uses TRBV20-1 and TRBJ2-1; 8 bases agree with TRBD2. Sequenced input: glioma tissue, nonneoplastic brain tissue, or PBMCs (not recorded which). The sequence was collected from a human donor with low-grade glioma or glioblastoma, undergoing nonglioma brain surgery, or in good health (not recorded which). The CDR3: CSASRGRPYNEQFF. The CDR3 nucleotides are TGCAGTGCTAGCCGCGGGAGGCCCTACAATGAGCAGTTCTTC.